The clone carrying this TCR beta chain was recorded only once. No antigen is known for it. This entry is derived from a study of cytomegalovirus exposure and HLA in healthy donors. The CDR3 totals 13 residues. The V gene's germline CDR1 is SNHLY and CDR2 FYNNEI. V lost 6 bases and J lost 13, with 21 bases in between. The study's findings and limits: TCR beta sequences numbering about 17,000 were associated with HLA alleles at 0.05 false discovery rate in a later analysis.

PCR amplification relied on 60 Vbeta primers (plus 13 Jbeta primers). Clones were read by immunoSEQ multiplex PCR, and TCRdb kept only the in-frame ones, dropping some. The table lists some 120,000 clones, around 8.5% of them singletons, with approximately 5% in the top ten. The chain couples TRBV2 to TRBJ2-5, with TRBD2 as a possible D gene (6 bases). What was sequenced was PBMCs. This sequence originates from a man aged 40-49 years in good health and CMV-seronegative. The chain's CDR3 is CASSPDYPPDPYF. The CDR3, as DNA: TGTGCCAGCAGCCCGGACTATCCCCCTGATCCGTACTTC. The full variable domain, in which reference TRBV2 and TRBJ2-5 provide the parts outside the CDR3, is EPEVTQTPSHQVTQMGQEVILRCVPISNHLYFYWYRQILGQKVEFLVSFYNNEISEKSEIFDDQFSVERPDGSNFTLKIRSTKLEDSAMYFCASSPDYPPDPYFGPGTRLLVL.